The rows below give T cell receptor beta chains drawn from one sample of a study of T cell responses to AZD1222 COVID-19 vaccine. Profiling relied on immunoSEQ multiplex PCR, and the TCRdb table lists in-frame clones only, not all of them. The data contain 80,000 or so clones, about 90% of them singletons. Sequencing used peripheral blood, obtained on day 0 of AZD1222 vaccination. The receptors stem from an adult in good health. Each CDR3 is given without its conserved first and last residue. Size is omitted from some rows. Given values are once, few, many or a class for expanded clones.

CDR3,size,V,J
ASSPSWAGTSTDTQY,.,TRBV7-2,TRBJ2-3
SVQFLQETQY,once,TRBV29-1,TRBJ2-5
ASSQVLAGLNTGELF,.,TRBV3-1/TRBV3-2,TRBJ2-2
GTQRESWETQY,few,TRBV2,TRBJ2-5
ASSSRGDSNQPQH,.,TRBV7-8,TRBJ1-5
ASSQAADSLPY,.,TRBV3-1/TRBV3-2,TRBJ2-7
ASSLGTDSNQPQH,.,TRBV7-9,TRBJ1-5
ASSYGDSQH,.,TRBV6-6,TRBJ1-5
ASSKPHQTGRRFYEQY,once,TRBV21-1,TRBJ2-7
ASSAGTFQPQH,few,TRBV7-2,TRBJ1-5
ASSAQTYEQY,few,TRBV7-2,TRBJ2-7
ASSQEGAGAEGDTQY,.,TRBV4-3,TRBJ2-3
ATSRRTVSYNEQF,.,TRBV15,TRBJ2-1
ASSPRLAGVYTDTQY,.,TRBV19,TRBJ2-3
ASSLRAQVNTEAF,.,TRBV7-2,TRBJ1-1
ASSPGGQSSTNEKLF,.,TRBV18,TRBJ1-4
ASSLSSGLEYEQY,.,TRBV5-6,TRBJ2-7
ASSLTISGPPTQY,.,TRBV5-8,TRBJ2-7
AISESNEQY,.,TRBV10-3,TRBJ2-7
ASSRWGEETQY,.,TRBV2,TRBJ2-5
ASSTHTTTAGYT,.,TRBV19,TRBJ1-2
ASSYGGITEAF,.,TRBV6-5,TRBJ1-1
ASSLESVETQY,few,TRBV7-8,TRBJ2-5
ASATGDQPQH,few,TRBV12-3/TRBV12-4,TRBJ1-5
ASAGGGVVGYT,.,TRBV5-5,TRBJ1-2
ASSGSLSGKHYNEQF,.,TRBV7-3,TRBJ2-1
ATSARDSYGYT,few,TRBV24-1,TRBJ1-2